The next 27 T cell receptor beta chains were all read from a single sample in a study of Graves' ophthalmopathy and Graves' hyperthyroidism. Beta-chain TCR CDR3 regions were amplified from RNA transcripts. An initial RT-PCR round employing HTBI primers preceded a second-round multiplex PCR. TCRdb passed the multiplex PCR reads through MiXCR, listing each CDR3 protein once. The table shows over a million distinct CDR3 sequences, with 35% to 45% occurring only once. The sequenced sample was peripheral blood or thyroid tissue (not recorded which). These receptors were taken from an adult man with Graves' hyperthyroidism.

The CDR3 region is CASRREGFGNQPQHF. In nucleotides, the CDR3 is TGTGCCAGCCGAAGGGAGGGGTTCGGAAACCAGCCCCAGCATTTT. The V and J genes are TRBV2 and TRBJ1-5, with a tentative D call TRBD1 (5 bases). This CDR3 region has 15 residues. V lost 8 bases, J lost 7 bases, and 21 bases lay in between. Germline lookup yields CDR1 SNHLY and CDR2 FYNNEI.

This clonotype showed up many times. The V gene is TRBV12-3 or TRBV12-4, the J gene TRBJ2-6, with no clear D. The ends were cut back, 1 base at V and 1 base at J, with 5 bases in the middle. The CDR3 is 15 amino acids. CDR3 nucleotides: TGTGCCAGCAGTTTAGTGGAGTCTGGGGCCAACGTCCTGACTTTC. Amino acids: CASSLVESGANVLTF.

The genes are TRBV29-1 and TRBJ2-7; D tentatively fits TRBD1 or TRBD2 (5 bases each). The CDR3 consists of 14 residues. Germline V gives CDR1 SQVTM, CDR2 ANQGSEA. Trimming shortened V by 3 bases and J by 3 bases, and 15 bases separated the two germline ends. The CDR3 here is CSVEGRGEGYEQYF. The CDR3 DNA reads as TGCAGCGTTGAGGGCCGGGGCGAGGGCTACGAGCAGTACTTC.

This clonotype was picked up many times. The DNA for the CDR3 is TGCAGCGTTGTATTTTATCAGGGCCGCCAAGAGACCCAGTACTTC. It specifies CSVVFYQGRQETQYF. The rearrangement links TRBV29-1 to TRBJ2-5; TRBD1 might be the D (5 bases). The CDR3 runs 15 residues. The germline V and J ends were trimmed by 4 bases and 1 base, with 16 bases remaining between them. Germline values: CDR1 SQVTM, CDR2 ANQGSEA.

This chain uses TRBV11-1 with TRBJ2-7; D is possibly TRBD1 or TRBD2 (5 bases each). V shed 4 bases and J shed 4 bases, with 20 bases lying between them. Germline CDR1 SGHAT, CDR2 FQDESV (reference sequence). This CDR3 has 16 residues. CDR3: CASSSGQGRSTYEQYF. CDR3 DNA: TGTGCCAGCAGCTCGGGTCAGGGACGTTCGACGTACGAGCAGTACTTC. Based on the CDR3 plus reference TRBV11-1 and TRBJ2-7, the full variable domain is EAEVAQSPRYKITEKSQAVAFWCDPISGHATLYWYRQILGQGPELLVQFQDESVVDDSQLPKDRFSAERLKGVDSTLKIQPAELGDSAMYLCASSSGQGRSTYEQYFGPGTRLTVT.

This clonotype turned up a few times. V is TRBV7-9 and J is TRBJ1-6; D unclear. The length of the CDR3 is 14 residues. Trimming pared 5 bases from V and 5 bases from J, leaving 10 bases between. Germline V lookup: CDR1 SEHNR, CDR2 FQNEAQ (reference sequence). This CDR3 is CASSPGWDNSPLHF. The CDR3 DNA follows: TGTGCCAGCAGCCCAGGCTGGGATAATTCACCCCTCCACTTT.

This clonotype was recorded at least ten times. This sequence joins TRBV5-4 and TRBJ2-2; TRBD2 is a possible D gene (7 bases). The CDR3 loop spans 16 amino acids. V lost 10 bases and J 0 bases, leaving 19 bases between the germline ends. CDR1 and CDR2 (germline): SGHNT, YYREEE (reference sequence). The CDR3 region has the DNA TGTGCCGACGGCTGGGGGGGACATACGAACACCGGGGAGCTGTTTTTT. Translated, it gives CADGWGGHTNTGELFF.

The table lists this clonotype with a few counts. A read error may account for a junction end that differs from germline. The chain links TRBV7-2 to TRBJ1-1, with 7 bases fitting TRBD1. The CDR3 is 17 amino acids. Germline V gene sequence: CDR1 SGHTA, CDR2 FQGNSA. CDR3 sequence reads: CASSQVPHRGGNTEAFF. CDR3 DNA sequence: TGCGCCAGCAGCCAAGTCCCCCACAGGGGTGGGAACACTGAAGCTTTCTTT.

This clonotype was found a few times. The chain employs TRBV9 and TRBJ2-7; D is possibly TRBD2 (5 bases). Germline V gene data show CDR1 as SGDLS and CDR2 as YYNGEE. The V and J ends lost 5 bases and 2 bases respectively, with 20 bases between them. The CDR3 runs to 16 residues. CDR3 nucleotide sequence: TGTGCCAGCAGTTTGGGTGTAGCGACCTTCCCCTACGAGCAGTACTTC. Encoded protein: CASSLGVATFPYEQYF.

The chain couples TRBV9 to TRBJ2-5, with 14 bases that match TRBD2. Germline values: CDR1 SGDLS, CDR2 YYNGEE. The trim removed 0 bases at V and 1 base at J, leaving 5 bases unmatched. The CDR3 length is 18 residues. The CDR3: CASSVGLAGGVGQETQYF. The CDR3 DNA reads as TGTGCCAGCAGCGTAGGACTAGCGGGGGGGGTCGGCCAAGAGACCCAGTACTTC.

V usage is TRBV29-1 and J usage is TRBJ2-7; TRBD2 matches 10 bases. The CDR3 length is 15 residues. The trim removed 4 bases at V and 3 bases at J, leaving 9 bases unmatched. Germline-derived CDR1 and CDR2 are SQVTM and ANQGSEA. This CDR3 is CSVGTPGLASYEQYF. In DNA form, the CDR3 reads TGCAGCGTTGGCACTCCGGGACTAGCGAGCTACGAGCAGTACTTC.

This clonotype was seen a handful of times. This chain uses TRBV5-1 with TRBJ2-7; TRBD2 matches at 9 bases. The germline gives CDR1 SGHRS, CDR2 YFSETQ. CDR3 length: 16 residues. Germline trimming cut 5 bases from V and 4 bases from J; bases unmatched to any gene: 13. DNA of the CDR3: TGCGCCAGCAGTGACCCGGAGTGGCTAGCGGGATACGAGCAGTACTTC. As protein: CASSDPEWLAGYEQYF. Complete variable domain (other parts from reference TRBV5-1 and TRBJ2-7): KAGVTQTPRYLIKTRGQQVTLSCSPISGHRSVSWYQQTPGQGLQFLFEYFSETQRNKGNFPGRFSGRQFSNSRSEMNVSTLELGDSALYLCASSDPEWLAGYEQYFGPGTRLTVT.

The chain combines TRBV7-2 with TRBJ1-1; no clear D. Germline loops: CDR1 SGHTA, CDR2 FQGNSA. The V gene lost 3 bases and the J gene lost 10 bases, with 12 bases spanning the gap. The CDR3 spans 12 residues. The CDR3 loop is CASSFKGYGAFF. Here the CDR3 DNA reads TGTGCCAGCAGCTTTAAGGGTTACGGAGCTTTCTTT.

Notes on this clonotype: Since a much larger clone is just one base distant, this may be a read error. The rearrangement uses TRBV9 and TRBJ2-6, with 7 bases that match TRBD2. The CDR3 length is 15 residues. Germline assignment: CDR1 SGDLS and CDR2 YYNGEE. The CDR3 reads CASSVLEGGADVLTF. CDR3 in DNA: TGTGCCAGCAGCGTATTAGAGGGAGGGGCCGACGTCCTGACTTTC.

The J gene is TRBJ1-4, the V gene TRBV6-1; 10 bases are shared with TRBD1. CDR1 MNHNS and CDR2 SASEGT come from the germline V gene. CDR3 length: 18 amino acids. V gave up 0 bases and J gave up 7 bases; unmatched junction bases: 11. The CDR3 region has the DNA TGTGCCAGCAGTGAAGCCGGCCGGTTGGGACAGGGGCGTGAAAAACTGTTTTTT. Its translation is CASSEAGRLGQGREKLFF.

This clonotype was seen ten or more times. V is TRBV20-1 and J is TRBJ1-5, with D unclear. The germline V gene has CDR1 DFQATT and CDR2 SNEGSKA (reference sequence). V gave up 6 bases and J gave up 5 bases, with 11 bases separating them. This CDR3 contains 12 residues. The DNA of the CDR3 is TGCAGTGCCAGTCGTGTGGATCAGCCCCAGCATTTT. Translation gives CSASRVDQPQHF.

A remark on this clonotype: With a much larger clone just one base away, this may be a read error. The J gene is TRBJ2-5, the V gene TRBV2, with a possible D match to TRBD2 (6 bases). CDR3 size: 14 residues. Per the germline V gene, CDR1 is SNHLY and CDR2 is FYNNEI. Trimming shortened V by 3 bases and J by 1 base, and 9 bases separated the two germline ends. The DNA of the CDR3 is TGTGCCAGCAGTGATCGGGGGACCCAAGAGACCCAGTACTTC. The encoded protein is CASSDRGTQETQYF.

The chain couples TRBV7-9 to TRBJ2-5; TRBD2 aligns across 12 bases. The CDR3 is 16 amino acids. Looked up from germline, CDR1 is SEHNR and CDR2 is FQNEAQ (reference sequence). After removal of 5 bases from V and 3 bases from J, the junction contained 7 bases not matched to a gene. The DNA of the CDR3 is TGTGCCAGCAGCCCTAGCGGGAGGGCCGACGAAGAGACCCAGTACTTC. It translates to CASSPSGRADEETQYF.

Comment on this clonotype: The CDR3 ends on some other residue instead of the conserved phenylalanine or tryptophan, so this is likely a read error. This chain links TRBV7-9 with TRBJ2-7; TRBD2 might be the D (7 bases). This CDR3 region has 14 residues. Trimming removed 4 bases at V and 3 bases at J, with 13 bases between. CDR1 SEHNR and CDR2 FQNEAQ come from the germline V gene (reference sequence). DNA for the CDR3: TGTGCCAGCAGCTCCGGAGGGGGGGGCTACGAGCAGTACTCC. It specifies CASSSGGGGYEQYS.

Of note for this clonotype: A much larger clone sits a single nucleotide away, making a read error possible. This sequence joins TRBV7-8 and TRBJ1-1; no firm D call. Germline V gene data show CDR1 as SGHVS and CDR2 as FQNEAQ. This CDR3 spans 13 amino acids. The V end lost 4 bases, the J end lost 5 bases, and 11 bases lay between the germline ends. This chain's CDR3 is CASSSPPGTEAFF. For the CDR3, the DNA is TGTGCCAGCAGCTCCCCTCCGGGGACTGAAGCTTTCTTT. The entire variable domain, with the rest obtained from reference TRBV7-8 and TRBJ1-1, is as follows: GAGVSQSPRYKVAKRGQDVALRCDPISGHVSLFWYQQALGQGPEFLTYFQNEAQLDKSGLPSDRFFAERPEGSVSTLKIQRTQQEDSAVYLCASSSPPGTEAFFGQGTRLTVV.

As to this clonotype: Given a much more abundant clone one base away, this may be a read error. V and J are TRBV19 and TRBJ1-5; the match to TRBD1 covers 8 bases. CDR3 length equals 17 residues. Germline V gene lookup returns CDR1 LNHDA and CDR2 SQIVND (reference sequence). With 4 bases clipped from V and 4 bases from J, the junction kept 12 bases outside the gene matches. The CDR3 sequence is CASSTDRGRLPNQPQHF. CDR3 bases: TGTGCCAGTAGTACTGACAGGGGTAGGCTCCCGAATCAGCCCCAGCATTTT.

The chain has TRBV11-2 and TRBJ2-7; D is unclear. The CDR3 extends over 13 amino acids. V was clipped by 6 bases and J by 7 bases, with 16 bases between them. Per the germline V gene, CDR1 is SGHAT and CDR2 is FQNNGV. CDR3 loop: CASSENGALEQYF. The CDR3 bases are TGTGCCAGCAGTGAAAACGGAGCTCTGGAGCAGTACTTC.

There are many counts of this clonotype. This sequence joins TRBV5-1 and TRBJ1-5; D remains ambiguous. The CDR3 runs to 13 residues. Trimming removed 0 bases from V and 5 bases from J, with 6 bases in between. The germline V gene encodes CDR1 SGHRS and CDR2 YFSETQ. The CDR3 DNA reads TGCGCCAGCAGCTTGGTCCCTCATCAGCCCCAGCATTTT. Its translation: CASSLVPHQPQHF.

The J gene is TRBJ2-7, the V gene TRBV7-9, with 8 bases identical to TRBD1. The V gene end was trimmed by 5 bases and the J gene end by 1 base; junction bases not matched to a gene: 7. The CDR3 is 15 residues long. Per the germline V gene, CDR1 is SEHNR and CDR2 is FQNEAQ (reference sequence). The CDR3: CASSLVQGASYEQYF. DNA for the CDR3: TGTGCCAGCAGCCTAGTCCAGGGGGCTTCCTACGAGCAGTACTTC.

The rearrangement links TRBV7-9 to TRBJ1-4; no reliable D call. The CDR3 is 14 residues long. The V gene's germline CDR1 is SEHNR and CDR2 FQNEAQ (reference sequence). V shed 0 bases and J shed 8 bases, with 10 bases lying between them. CDR3 sequence reads: CASSLATAGEKLFF. The CDR3 DNA sequence: TGTGCCAGCAGCTTAGCGACCGCGGGAGAAAAACTGTTTTTT.

V gene TRBV10-3 combines with J gene TRBJ2-5; D is unclear. The V gene's germline CDR1 is ENHRY and CDR2 SYGVKD. V was shortened by 2 bases and J by 2 bases, with 12 bases between the two germline ends. The CDR3 extends over 15 amino acids. CDR3 sequence: CAISETLGTQETQYF. The DNA of the CDR3 is TGTGCCATCAGTGAGACCCTGGGCACACAAGAGACCCAGTACTTC.

Many counts were recorded for this clonotype. This chain connects TRBV15 to TRBJ2-2; D gene unclear. The CDR3 is 14 amino acids. Trimming stripped 1 base from V and 3 bases from J, with 6 bases between. In germline, CDR1 is LNHNV, CDR2 YYDKDF (reference sequence). In nucleotides, the CDR3 is TGTGCCACCAGCAGAGTTAGAGACACCGGGGAGCTGTTTTTT. Protein product: CATSRVRDTGELFF.